A single sample is the source of the 5 T cell receptor beta chains below, sequenced in a study of blood T cells in healthy people across ages. A sample-barcoded 5' primer and a J-beta primer mix were used in a second PCR of roughly 7 to 11 cycles. TCRdb used MiXCR to reprocess the 5' RACE reads, holding one entry per CDR3 protein. The table lists about 1.8 million distinct CDR3 sequences, around half of them singletons. Sequencing input: blood. Receptors originate from a woman aged 40-49 years in good health.

This clonotype was seen many times. The chain has TRBV5-1 and TRBJ2-3; D is ambiguous. The CDR3 consists of 14 residues. Germline CDR1 SGHRS, CDR2 YFSETQ. V gave up 0 bases and J gave up 0 bases, with 5 bases separating them. The CDR3 spells CASSLETSTDTQYF. In nucleotides, the CDR3 is TGCGCCAGCAGCTTGGAGACTAGCACAGATACGCAGTATTTT.

The J gene is TRBJ2-3, the V gene TRBV28; D is unclear. CDR1 and CDR2 from the germline V gene are MDHEN and SYDVKM. This CDR3 comprises 17 residues. V lost 4 bases and J lost 0, with 17 bases in between. The CDR3 bases are TGTGCCAGCAGTTCGGTAAAGGGCCGTGGGAGCACAGATACGCAGTATTTT. This translates into CASSSVKGRGSTDTQYF.

The chain couples TRBV4-3 to TRBJ2-6; TRBD1 matches 7 bases. The J segment lost 0 bases and the V segment lost 1 base, leaving 9 bases of the junction unmatched. Germline CDR1 and CDR2: LGHNA and YSLEER. The CDR3 spans 19 residues. The CDR3 here is CASSQVGQGVSSGANVLTF. Here the CDR3 DNA reads TGCGCCAGCAGCCAAGTTGGGCAGGGGGTCTCCTCTGGGGCCAACGTCCTGACTTTC.

The chain has TRBV27 and TRBJ2-5; tentatively, D is TRBD1 or TRBD2 (5 bases each). The V end was cut by 5 bases, the J end by 4 bases, with 11 bases between. Germline V CDR1 and CDR2: MNHEY, SMNVEV (reference sequence). The CDR3 totals 13 residues. The DNA of the CDR3 is TGTGCCAGCAGTGTAACCGGGACAGAGACCCAGTACTTC. The encoded protein is CASSVTGTETQYF.

V and J are TRBV7-2 and TRBJ1-2, with a weak D call TRBD1 (5 bases). This CDR3 spans 13 amino acids. The germline V and J ends were trimmed by 10 bases and 0 bases, with 12 bases remaining between them. CDR1 and CDR2 from the germline V gene are SGHTA and FQGNSA. CDR3 bases: TGTGCCATCCAGGGCAGAGCTAACTATGGCTACACCTTC. The encoded protein is CAIQGRANYGYTF.